This TCR beta chain was sequenced during a study of blood T cell repertoires in COVID-19. This table comes from immunoSEQ multiplex PCR, and its TCRdb copy is limited to in-frame clones, with some not included. Of about 160,000 clones in the sample, 92% were seen once. Germline V gene data show CDR1 as SGHVS and CDR2 as FQNEAQ. After removal of 5 bases from V and 5 bases from J, the junction contained 10 bases not matched to a gene. The length of the CDR3 is 15 residues. The TCR originated in a man younger than 45 with COVID-19, enrolled during active disease. The gene calls are TRBV7-8 and TRBJ2-5; 8 bases match TRBD1. The material sequenced was peripheral blood. CDR3 nucleotide sequence: TGTGCCAGCAGCCCCGCCCAGGGGGCCATCGAGACCCAGTACTTC. Its translation: CASSPAQGAIETQYF.